The rows below give T cell receptor beta chains drawn from one sample of a study of T-cell memory formation after mild COVID-19. Via MiXCR, TCRdb re-called the 5' RACE reads, giving one row per CDR3 protein. The sample has 360,000 or so distinct CDR3 sequences, 25% to 30% seen once. The sequencing input was PBMCs or a T cell subset sorted from them (not recorded which). These receptors all come from an adult woman who had mild COVID-19 (a few samples of this study predate the infection). Cell type and time point are not known. Both conserved end residues are part of each CDR3.

J,V,CDR3
TRBJ2-1,TRBV7-2,CASRFESIGEQFF
TRBJ1-2,TRBV20-1,CSAGGTGVTYGYTF
TRBJ2-3,TRBV6-4,CASSDSETSGGTDTQYF
TRBJ1-5,TRBV5-5,CASSSGTGNQPQHF
TRBJ2-3,TRBV6-4,CASSDRTGHSTDTQYF
TRBJ2-1,TRBV7-9,CASSSGLAGEGLSSEQFF
TRBJ2-7,TRBV7-3,CASSPRLRTSGNYEQYF
TRBJ2-3,TRBV7-6,CASSPGQVTDTQYF
TRBJ2-7,TRBV6-6,CASSPRTGEVYEQYF
TRBJ2-7,TRBV13,CASSRSSEQYF
TRBJ1-2,TRBV5-6,CASSLGDGGYTF
TRBJ2-7,TRBV5-1,CASRGAGYYEQYF
TRBJ2-1,TRBV5-1,CASSQTGLRGDEQFF
TRBJ2-3,TRBV5-1,CASSFGAPGTDTQYF
TRBJ2-5,TRBV7-6,CASSFTRSLETQYF
TRBJ2-3,TRBV12-3/TRBV12-4,CASSALTVRADTQYF
TRBJ2-1,TRBV10-3,CAISELTSGARGNEQFF
TRBJ2-7,TRBV29-1,CSVGSSGRGEQYF
TRBJ1-1,TRBV7-6,CASSLNRGTEAFF
TRBJ2-7,TRBV7-9,CASPPSAPGGSSYEQYF
TRBJ1-1,TRBV12-3/TRBV12-4,CASSWDANTEAFF
TRBJ1-1,TRBV20-1,CSARWGLNTEAFF
TRBJ2-2,TRBV12-3/TRBV12-4,CASSLSGSLAGELFF
TRBJ1-1,TRBV5-1,CASSYGPSNTEAFF
TRBJ2-3,TRBV20-1,CSASGGGTDTQYF
TRBJ1-3,TRBV7-2,CASSLGSEGGSGNTIYF
TRBJ2-1,TRBV6-2/TRBV6-3,CASSYSRREQFF
TRBJ2-3,TRBV7-6,CASSPSSGYTQYF
TRBJ1-2,TRBV10-3,CAISELDAGELYGYTF
TRBJ2-7,TRBV7-8,CASSAALYEQYF
TRBJ2-1,TRBV7-9,CASSLGAGLSYNEQFF
TRBJ1-1,TRBV29-1,CSVDGGRKNTEAFF
TRBJ1-5,TRBV24-1,CATSASGSQPQHF
TRBJ2-3,TRBV15,CATSEELAGGWDTQYF
TRBJ1-1,TRBV6-5,CASRLDRGHTEAFF
TRBJ2-6,TRBV4-3,CASSQAGGANVLTF
TRBJ1-2,TRBV7-8,CASSWTGTGYGYTF
TRBJ1-2,TRBV3-2,CASSFWPTGEKTGYGYTF
TRBJ2-1,TRBV5-1,CASSPQTSGTEQFF
TRBJ1-1,TRBV9,CASNPGQLSTEAFF
TRBJ2-3,TRBV5-1,CASAPRTGLHTDTQYF
TRBJ2-1,TRBV7-8,CASSPTGQGQFF
TRBJ2-2,TRBV4-3,CASSQASGRDRGELFF
TRBJ2-4,TRBV11-2,CASSPGLAGDIQYF
TRBJ2-7,TRBV24-1,CATSDPGSYEQYF
TRBJ2-2,TRBV6-6,CASTPPSGSRTGELFF
TRBJ2-7,TRBV7-9,CASSPETGPREQYF
TRBJ2-5,TRBV24-1,CATGGLAGGLGETQYF
TRBJ2-1,TRBV2,CASSDWGSSSYNEQFF
TRBJ1-2,TRBV4-1,CASSQERSRSYF
TRBJ1-1,TRBV12-3/TRBV12-4,CASSWGDRATEAFF
TRBJ1-2,TRBV12-3/TRBV12-4,CASSFGASYGYTF